These 32 T cell receptor beta chains share one sample of origin, sequenced in a study of blood T cell repertoires in COVID-19. Profiling relied on immunoSEQ multiplex PCR, and the TCRdb table lists in-frame clones only, not all of them. The sample carries 200,000 to 300,000 clones, approximately 86% recorded once. The sample consisted of PBMCs or T cells enriched from blood (not recorded which). The receptors come from a young woman who had recovered from COVID-19.

The chain has TRBV4-3 and TRBJ2-1; D remains unclear. With 1 base removed from V and 12 bases from J, the gap between germline ends came to 7 bases. The CDR3 contains 11 residues. Germline assignment: CDR1 LGHNA and CDR2 YSLEER. Here the CDR3 reads CASSQGVVQFF. CDR3 bases: TGCGCCAGCAGCCAAGGAGTGGTGCAGTTCTTC.

This chain uses TRBV6-1 with TRBJ1-2, with TRBD1 identical over 7 bases. Germline CDR1 reads MNHNS; CDR2 reads SASEGT. The CDR3 covers 14 residues. V lost 2 bases and J lost 8; bases outside the gene matches: 8. The CDR3 spells CASSELQGRWGYTF. The CDR3 nucleotides read TGTGCCAGCAGTGAATTACAGGGGCGGTGGGGCTACACCTTC.

V and J are TRBV7-6 and TRBJ1-3; D is ambiguous. This CDR3 has 16 amino acids. V lost 0 bases and J 4 bases, leaving 13 bases between the germline ends. Looked up from germline, CDR1 is SGHVS and CDR2 is FNYEAQ. The CDR3 sequence: CASSLARAGPGNTIYF. The CDR3 DNA sequence: TGTGCCAGCAGCTTAGCGCGTGCAGGTCCCGGAAACACCATATATTTT.

This clone appeared once. J is TRBJ1-5 and V is TRBV7-9, with D possibly TRBD1 on 6 matching bases. CDR3 length: 13 amino acids. Germline CDR1 reads SEHNR; CDR2 reads FQNEAQ (reference sequence). The germline V and J ends were trimmed by 4 bases and 8 bases, with 12 bases remaining between them. CDR3 bases: TGTGCCAGCAGCTCCAGGGGATCTGAGCCCCAGCATTTT. It specifies CASSSRGSEPQHF. Based on the CDR3 plus reference TRBV7-9 and TRBJ1-5, the full variable domain is DTGVSQNPRHKITKRGQNVTFRCDPISEHNRLYWYRQTLGQGPEFLTYFQNEAQLEKSRLLSDRFSAERPKGSFSTLEIQRTEQGDSAMYLCASSSRGSEPQHFGDGTRLSIL.

The J gene is TRBJ2-3, the V gene TRBV29-1; TRBD2 matches at 9 bases. The CDR3 sequence is 14 residues long. Germline CDR1 reads SQVTM; CDR2 reads ANQGSEA. The V segment lost 3 bases and the J segment 4 bases; nucleotides outside the gene matches: 5. This chain's CDR3 is CSVDKASGADTQYF. In DNA form, the CDR3 reads TGCAGCGTTGATAAGGCTAGCGGGGCAGATACGCAGTATTTT.

The V and J genes are TRBV19 and TRBJ2-3; TRBD2 matches at 8 bases. The CDR3 contains 17 residues. Trimming cost V 1 base and J 4 bases; bases outside gene matches: 10. Germline V gene sequence: CDR1 LNHDA, CDR2 SQIVND (reference sequence). The CDR3 loop is CASSIGRAGDLPDTQYF. The DNA of the CDR3 is TGTGCCAGTAGTATAGGCCGAGCGGGGGACCTCCCAGATACGCAGTATTTT. The complete variable domain, with remaining parts taken from reference TRBV19 and TRBJ2-3, reads DGGITQSPKYLFRKEGQNVTLSCEQNLNHDAMYWYRQDPGQGLRLIYYSQIVNDFQKGDIAEGYSVSREKKESFPLTVTSAQKNPTAFYLCASSIGRAGDLPDTQYFGPGTRLTVL.

The gene calls are TRBV6-4 and TRBJ2-1; 7 bases are a match to TRBD2. V shed 2 bases, J shed 2 bases, and the junction held 3 bases outside the gene matches. CDR3 size: 15 residues. Germline CDR1 reads MRHNA; CDR2 reads SNTAGT. This CDR3 reads CASSDVGGTYNEQFF. The CDR3 DNA reads TGTGCCAGCAGTGACGTGGGAGGGACCTACAATGAGCAGTTCTTC.

This chain connects TRBV15 to TRBJ1-1; a possible D gene is TRBD1 (6 bases). The CDR3 runs 13 residues. CDR1 and CDR2 (germline): LNHNV, YYDKDF (reference sequence). The ends were cut back, 0 bases at V and 7 bases at J, with 9 bases in the middle. The CDR3 loop reads CATSRDLDSEAFF. The CDR3 DNA follows: TGTGCCACCAGCAGAGATCTGGACAGTGAAGCTTTCTTT.

The CDR3 sequence is CASSSSGSFTDTQYF. The CDR3 nucleotides read TGTGCCAGCAGCTCTAGCGGGAGTTTCACAGATACGCAGTATTTT. J is TRBJ2-3 and V is TRBV5-4, with 10 bases identical to TRBD2. This CDR3 is built from 15 residues. The V gene's germline CDR1 is SGHNT and CDR2 YYREEE (reference sequence). V lost 3 bases to trimming and J lost 2 bases; unmatched junction nucleotides: 3.

The J gene is TRBJ2-4, the V gene TRBV10-1, with 7 positions matching TRBD1. Germline V gives CDR1 WNHNN, CDR2 SYGVQD (reference sequence). Trimming removed 3 bases from V and 8 bases from J; junction bases left unmatched: 1. CDR3 size: 12 residues. The CDR3 protein is CASSDDRDIQYF. CDR3 in DNA: TGCGCCAGCAGTGATGACAGGGACATTCAGTACTTC.

This chain joins TRBV6-5 and TRBJ1-2; D not certain. Trimming shortened V by 6 bases and J by 4 bases, and 9 bases separated the two germline ends. CDR1 is MNHEY, CDR2 SVGAGI, per germline. The CDR3 is made up of 12 amino acids. The CDR3 nucleotides are TGTGCCAGCAGCCTAGCAGTCTATGGCTACACCTTC. It is translated as CASSLAVYGYTF.

Here the CDR3 reads CASSLAQGRQPQHF. The CDR3 DNA is TGTGCCAGCAGCTTGGCACAGGGTCGACAGCCCCAGCATTTT. The chain couples TRBV5-6 to TRBJ1-5; D is perhaps TRBD1 (6 bases). V shed 0 bases and J shed 7 bases, with 11 bases lying between them. Germline CDR1 and CDR2: SGHDT and YYEEEE. CDR3 length: 14 amino acids.

This clone appeared once. The chain is built from TRBV7-6 and TRBJ2-1; D possibly corresponds to TRBD2 (5 bases). V lost 2 bases to trimming and J lost 7 bases, with 6 bases between them. The CDR3 is 12 residues long. Germline V lookup: CDR1 SGHVS, CDR2 FNYEAQ. CDR3 coding DNA: TGTGCCAGCAGCTTAAGGGAGAATGAGCAGTTCTTC. This sequence encodes CASSLRENEQFF.

The chain employs TRBV5-1 and TRBJ2-3, with 9 positions matching TRBD1. The CDR3 consists of 18 residues. V shed 3 bases, J shed 1 base, and the junction held 12 bases outside the gene matches. Germline values: CDR1 SGHRS, CDR2 YFSETQ. The chain's CDR3 is CASSSTGTGRVGTDTQYF. CDR3 bases: TGCGCCAGCAGCTCGACTGGGACAGGGAGGGTCGGCACAGATACGCAGTATTTT.

The gene calls are TRBV28 and TRBJ2-1; 14 nucleotides align to TRBD2. This CDR3 has 15 residues. Per the germline V gene, CDR1 is MDHEN and CDR2 is SYDVKM. Germline trimming cut 5 bases from V and 9 bases from J; bases unmatched to any gene: 6. CDR3 region: CASSGLAGGLVEQFF. The CDR3 nucleotides read TGTGCCAGCAGTGGACTAGCGGGAGGTCTTGTTGAGCAGTTCTTC.

This clone was seen a few times. The genes are TRBV2 and TRBJ2-7; 8 nucleotides agree with TRBD1. CDR1 SNHLY and CDR2 FYNNEI come from the germline V gene. The CDR3 runs to 15 residues. Trimming removed 5 bases from V and 2 bases from J; junction bases left unmatched: 8. The CDR3 is CASSPIDRGAYEQYF. In DNA form, the CDR3 reads TGTGCCAGCAGTCCGATTGACAGGGGTGCCTACGAGCAGTACTTC.

J is TRBJ2-7 and V is TRBV24-1; D possibly corresponds to TRBD1 (6 bases). This CDR3 has 12 amino acids. CDR1 is KGHDR and CDR2 is SFDVKD in the germline V gene. V was cut by 8 bases and J by 5 bases, with 12 bases left in between. CDR3 in DNA: TGTGCCACCATTAACAGGGACGACGAGCAGTACTTC. Translation: CATINRDDEQYF.

The gene calls are TRBV18 and TRBJ1-1; no definite D call. V was clipped by 3 bases and J by 1 base, with 12 bases between them. The length of the CDR3 is 15 residues. The germline gives CDR1 KGHSH, CDR2 LQKENI. In DNA form, the CDR3 reads TGTGCCAGCTCACCTATCCAGGCTTCGAACACTGAAGCTTTCTTT. Its protein product is CASSPIQASNTEAFF.

This chain uses TRBV4-1 with TRBJ2-3; TRBD1 matches 10 bases. Trimming removed 4 bases from V and 2 bases from J; junction bases left unmatched: 12. The CDR3 length is 18 residues. Germline CDR1 is MGHRA and CDR2 is YSYEKL. The CDR3 DNA reads TGCGCCAGCAGCCGCGGGGTGGGGACAGGGGCCGTCACAGATACGCAGTATTTT. Its protein product is CASSRGVGTGAVTDTQYF.

The genes are TRBV12-5 and TRBJ1-2, with 7 bases fitting TRBD1. V shed 4 bases and J 6 bases; nucleotides not matched to a gene: 23. The CDR3 contains 19 residues. Germline V gene lookup returns CDR1 LGHNT and CDR2 FRNRAP. CDR3 protein: CASGSPFETGRSGPNGYTF. The CDR3 DNA sequence: TGTGCTAGTGGTTCACCATTTGAGACAGGGCGTAGTGGACCCAATGGCTACACCTTC.

The chain uses TRBV6-5 and TRBJ2-7, with 15 bases identical to TRBD2. This CDR3 region has 16 residues. Germline loops: CDR1 MNHEY, CDR2 SVGAGI. V trimming: 1 base; J trimming: 5 bases; junction bases outside the gene matches: 3. CDR3 region: CASSYWTSGGAHEQYF. DNA of the CDR3: TGTGCCAGCAGTTACTGGACTAGCGGGGGGGCCCACGAGCAGTACTTC.

In its sample, this clone was seen once. V and J are TRBV6-2 or TRBV6-3 and TRBJ1-6; D is undetermined. CDR3 length equals 17 residues. V was pared by 0 bases and J by 5 bases, with 14 bases between. Germline V gene lookup returns CDR1 MNHEY and CDR2 SVGEGT. The DNA for the CDR3 is TGTGCCAGCAGTTACTCGATCCCAGGATCCAATAATTCACCCCTCCACTTT. Its translation is CASSYSIPGSNNSPLHF.

This clone has a single count. The chain combines TRBV5-1 with TRBJ1-1; D is possibly TRBD1 (5 bases). Germline V gives CDR1 SGHRS, CDR2 YFSETQ. V lost 4 bases and J lost 7, with 17 bases in between. This CDR3 has 14 amino acids. DNA of the CDR3: TGCGCCAGCAGCCCGCGGGAAGGGGTGGGTGAAGCTTTCTTT. It specifies CASSPREGVGEAFF.

A single count supports this clone. This chain joins TRBV5-1 and TRBJ1-5; no definite D call. Germline CDR1 reads SGHRS; CDR2 reads YFSETQ. There are 15 residues in the CDR3. V lost 0 bases, J lost 4 bases, and 11 bases lay in between. The CDR3 sequence is CASSLVSGSNQPQHF. CDR3 DNA: TGCGCCAGCAGCTTGGTCTCAGGCTCTAATCAGCCCCAGCATTTT.

The V call is TRBV19, the J call TRBJ2-3, with 7 bases fitting TRBD1. Germline CDR1 and CDR2: LNHDA and SQIVND (reference sequence). Trimming took 5 bases from V and 2 from J; bases not matched to a gene: 7. This CDR3 comprises 15 residues. For the CDR3, the DNA is TGTGCCAGTAGTTTCCGGGACAGAGTCACAGATACGCAGTATTTT. Its protein is CASSFRDRVTDTQYF.

This clone was seen a handful of times. The chain carries TRBV12-5 and TRBJ1-3; D is unresolved. This CDR3 is built from 11 residues. Trimming stripped 5 bases from V and 7 bases from J, with 6 bases between. In germline, CDR1 is LGHNT, CDR2 FRNRAP. The CDR3 is CASGNGNTIYF. CDR3 sequence (DNA): TGTGCTAGTGGTAACGGGAACACCATATATTTT.

The V call is TRBV5-1, the J call TRBJ1-1; 8 bases line up with TRBD1. This CDR3 region has 14 residues. The V and J ends lost 3 bases and 2 bases, in that order; junction bases with no gene match: 3. Germline loops: CDR1 SGHRS, CDR2 YFSETQ. CDR3 sequence reads: CASSWGQVNTEAFF. As DNA, the CDR3 is TGCGCCAGCAGCTGGGGACAGGTAAACACTGAAGCTTTCTTT.

The rearrangement joins TRBV5-5 to TRBJ1-1; 11 nucleotides line up with TRBD1. Germline values: CDR1 SGHKS, CDR2 YYEKEE (reference sequence). The length of the CDR3 is 17 residues. Trimming cost V 2 bases and J 3 bases; bases outside gene matches: 9. The CDR3 nucleotides are TGTGCCAGCAGCTTTCGACCGGACAGGGGGCGCGACACTGAAGCTTTCTTT. It specifies CASSFRPDRGRDTEAFF. Drawing the rest from reference TRBV5-5 and TRBJ1-1, the complete variable domain is DAGVTQSPTHLIKTRGQQVTLRCSPISGHKSVSWYQQVLGQGPQFIFQYYEKEERGRGNFPDRFSARQFPNYSSELNVNALLLGDSALYLCASSFRPDRGRDTEAFFGQGTRLTVV.

V usage is TRBV24-1 and J usage is TRBJ2-1; the match to TRBD1 covers 9 bases. Trimming cost V 4 bases and J 6 bases; bases outside gene matches: 9. Germline V gene data show CDR1 as KGHDR and CDR2 as SFDVKD. This CDR3 has 16 residues. The CDR3 is CATSERTGDDANEQFF. DNA of the CDR3: TGTGCCACCAGTGAGAGGACAGGGGATGATGCCAATGAGCAGTTCTTC.

In this sample, this clone turned up once. The rearrangement joins TRBV3-1 (or the pseudogene TRBV3-2) to TRBJ2-7, with 11 positions matching TRBD2. Germline V gene data show CDR1 as LGHDT and CDR2 as YNNKEL (reference sequence). The CDR3 runs 17 residues. The V segment lost 4 bases and the J segment 0 bases; nucleotides outside the gene matches: 8. The CDR3 spells CASSRRLAGWSSYEQYF. The CDR3 DNA sequence: TGTGCCAGCAGCCGGAGACTAGCGGGGTGGAGCTCCTACGAGCAGTACTTC.

In DNA, the CDR3 is TGTGCCAGCAGTTTAACGGCGGGAGGGCCCTGGGAGGCCCAGTACTTC. Protein sequence: CASSLTAGGPWEAQYF. The genes are TRBV28 and TRBJ2-5; TRBD2 matches at 9 bases. CDR3 length: 16 amino acids. V was pared by 2 bases and J by 9 bases, with 13 bases of the junction left unmatched. The germline gives CDR1 MDHEN, CDR2 SYDVKM.

The chain combines TRBV7-2 with TRBJ1-3, with TRBD1 identical over 9 bases. In germline, CDR1 is SGHTA, CDR2 FQGNSA. This CDR3 contains 17 residues. V was pared by 5 bases and J by 4 bases, with 12 bases of the junction left unmatched. CDR3 residues: CASSHRGDRVSGNTIYF. DNA for the CDR3: TGTGCCAGCAGCCACAGGGGGGACAGGGTCTCGGGAAACACCATATATTTT.